This T cell receptor beta chain was captured in a study of T cell repertoires in cytomegalovirus infection. Study-level findings and limits: The ex vivo response was dominated by HLA-C-restricted CMV-specific TCR beta clonotypes. Accumulated public TCR beta family frequency recognized individuals carrying CMV together with the relevant HLA.

TCRdb independently ran MiXCR on the reads; one entry per CDR3 protein. The table shows some 350,000 distinct CDR3 sequences, with 15% to 20% occurring only once. Trimming removed 3 bases from V and 11 bases from J, with 16 bases in between. This CDR3 region has 13 residues. The germline CDR1 and CDR2 sequences are SGHVS and FQNEAQ. This clonotype was detected a few times. What it binds is unknown. The genes are TRBV7-8 and TRBJ1-1; no clear D. The source material was PBMCs. This TCR derives from a human donor in good health (CMV status not recorded). Some clones in this sample may be carry-over from other donors' samples. CDR3: CASSLTGMRGAFF. For the CDR3, the DNA is TGTGCCAGCAGCTTGACCGGAATGAGAGGGGCTTTCTTT.